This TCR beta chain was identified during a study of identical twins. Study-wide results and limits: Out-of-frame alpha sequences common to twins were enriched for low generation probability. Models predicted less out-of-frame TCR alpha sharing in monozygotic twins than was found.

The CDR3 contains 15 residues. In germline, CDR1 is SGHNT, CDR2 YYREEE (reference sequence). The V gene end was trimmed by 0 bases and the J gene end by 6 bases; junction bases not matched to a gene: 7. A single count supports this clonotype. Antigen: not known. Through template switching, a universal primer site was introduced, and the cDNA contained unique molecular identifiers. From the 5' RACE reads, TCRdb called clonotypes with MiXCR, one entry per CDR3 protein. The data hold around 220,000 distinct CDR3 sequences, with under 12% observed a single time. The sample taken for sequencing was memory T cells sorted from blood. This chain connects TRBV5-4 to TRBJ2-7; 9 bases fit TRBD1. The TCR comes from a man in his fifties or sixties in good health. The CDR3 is CASSLGTGVVSEQYF. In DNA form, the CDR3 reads TGTGCCAGCAGCTTGGGGACAGGGGTTGTTTCCGAGCAGTACTTC.